The rows below give T cell receptor beta chains drawn from one sample of a study of T cells in Graves' hyperthyroidism and ophthalmopathy. MiXCR, applied by TCRdb to the multiplex PCR reads, yields one record per CDR3 protein. The table lists around 610,000 distinct CDR3 sequences, around 15% of them singletons. Input material: blood. The receptors were sampled from a middle-aged woman with Graves' ophthalmopathy. CDR3s include the opening cysteine and the closing phenylalanine or tryptophan. D genes are given only for firm matches. A row's size may be missing; if present it is once, few, many or a size class.

many NA TRBJ2-6 TRBV5-1 CASSFQAAGGANVLTF TGCGCCAGCAGCTTCCAGGCCGCGGGGGGGGCCAACGTCCTGACTTTC
many NA TRBJ2-7 TRBV24-1 CARHIYEQYF TGTGCCCGCCACATCTACGAGCAGTACTTC
many NA TRBJ2-5 TRBV29-1 CSDPHTRRPSSGVTQYF TGCAGCGATCCTCATACCCGGAGACCTAGCTCGGGGGTGACCCAGTACTTC
many NA TRBJ2-7 TRBV6-2/TRBV6-3 CASSRDTAYEQYF TGTGCCAGCAGTCGGGACACAGCCTACGAGCAGTACTTC
many NA TRBJ2-7 TRBV15 CATRGDLGYEQYF TGTGCCACCAGGGGGGACCTGGGCTACGAGCAGTACTTC
NA NA TRBJ2-5 TRBV4-2 CASSQGVKTSQETQYF TGTGCCAGCAGCCAAGGGGTAAAAACATCCCAAGAGACCCAGTACTTC
many NA TRBJ2-7 TRBV12-3/TRBV12-4 CASSIALTYEQYF TGTGCCAGCTCAATAGCGTTAACCTACGAGCAGTACTTC
NA TRBD1 TRBJ2-1 TRBV30 CVWSVWTGSNEQFF TGTGTCTGGAGTGTATGGACAGGGAGCAATGAGCAGTTCTTC
many NA TRBJ2-7 TRBV6-2/TRBV6-3 CASSYSTRAGSYEQYF TGTGCCAGCAGTTACTCGACCCGGGCCGGGTCCTACGAGCAGTACTTC
NA NA TRBJ2-5 TRBV2 CASKSDKGPQETQYF TGTGCCAGCAAGTCAGATAAGGGGCCCCAAGAGACCCAGTACTTC
many TRBD2 TRBJ2-7 TRBV6-5 CASSYAVASGTTYEQYF TGTGCCAGCAGTTACGCCGTGGCTAGCGGGACCACCTACGAGCAGTACTTC
many TRBD1 TRBJ2-2 TRBV4-3 CASSHDTDGQVTGELFF TGCGCCAGCAGCCATGATACGGATGGACAGGTCACCGGGGAGCTGTTTTTT
NA NA TRBJ2-7 TRBV12-3/TRBV12-4 CASSADGIYEQYF TGTGCCAGCAGTGCAGACGGAATTTACGAGCAGTACTTC
many NA TRBJ2-5 TRBV28 CASSLSLKDGQETQYF TGTGCCAGCAGTTTATCATTGAAGGACGGCCAAGAGACCCAGTACTTC
NA NA TRBJ2-7 TRBV28 CASRPGIPEPGEQYF TGTGCCAGCAGGCCCGGGATTCCTGAACCGGGTGAGCAGTACTTC
many NA TRBJ1-5 TRBV12-3/TRBV12-4 CASSLGIDRNQPQHF TGTGCCAGCAGCCTGGGGATAGATCGCAATCAGCCCCAGCATTTT
NA NA TRBJ2-5 TRBV6-1 CASSGGAGGVTQYF TGTGCCAGCAGTGGCGGCGCAGGCGGAGTGACCCAGTACTTC
many TRBD1 TRBJ1-2 TRBV28 CASSLQGAANYGYTF TGTGCCAGCAGTTTACAGGGGGCGGCTAACTATGGCTACACCTTC
many NA TRBJ2-7 TRBV6-1 CASSEVRVGSYEQYF TGTGCCAGCAGTGAAGTCAGGGTTGGCTCCTACGAGCAGTACTTC
NA TRBD2 TRBJ2-7 TRBV4-1 CASSQDDLAGSYEQYF TGCGCCAGCAGCCAAGATGACTTAGCGGGGAGCTACGAGCAGTACTTC
few NA TRBJ1-2 TRBV27 CASRLGGPGNYGYTF TGTGCCAGCAGGCTGGGTGGGCCAGGGAACTATGGCTACACCTTC
NA TRBD2 TRBJ2-2 TRBV20-1 CSARDGRDAGELFF TGCAGTGCTAGAGATGGGAGGGACGCCGGTGAGCTGTTTTTT
many TRBD1 TRBJ1-2 TRBV7-2 CASRHRDSYGYTF TGTGCCAGCAGACACAGGGACAGCTATGGCTACACCTTC
NA TRBD1 TRBJ1-5 TRBV19 CASSWDRERNQPQHF TGTGCCAGTAGTTGGGACAGGGAGCGCAATCAGCCCCAGCATTTT
NA NA TRBJ2-7 TRBV18 CASSPHGLSEQYF TGTGCCAGCTCACCACACGGGCTATCCGAGCAGTACTTC
many TRBD1 TRBJ2-2 TRBV12-3/TRBV12-4 CASSLRFLDRGTGELFF TGTGCCAGCAGTTTAAGGTTTCTGGACAGGGGCACCGGGGAGCTGTTTTTT
NA NA TRBJ2-2 TRBV10-3 CAITKQENTGELFF TGTGCCATCACAAAACAGGAGAACACCGGGGAGCTGTTTTTT
many NA TRBJ2-5 TRBV15 CATSRGLETQYF TGTGCCACGAGTCGGGGGTTAGAGACCCAGTACTTC
NA TRBD1 TRBJ2-1 TRBV27 CASSLWGQGADEQFF TGTGCCAGCAGTTTATGGGGACAGGGGGCCGATGAGCAGTTCTTC
many NA TRBJ1-1 TRBV10-3 CAISERQGRTMNTEAFF TGTGCCATCAGTGAGAGGCAGGGCCGAACAATGAACACTGAAGCTTTCTTT
many NA TRBJ2-2 TRBV12-3/TRBV12-4 CASSLREGGELFF TGTGCCAGCAGTTTACGAGAGGGCGGGGAGCTGTTTTTT
many TRBD1 TRBJ2-7 TRBV6-5 CASSYDRDSSYEQYF TGTGCCAGCAGTTACGATCGGGACAGCTCCTACGAGCAGTACTTC
NA NA TRBJ1-5 TRBV7-2 CAGSRGGSNQPQHF TGTGCCGGCAGCCGCGGCGGTAGCAATCAGCCCCAGCATTTT
NA NA TRBJ2-2 TRBV29-1 CSVDSGNTGELFF TGCAGCGTTGATTCGGGTAACACCGGGGAGCTGTTTTTT
many NA TRBJ2-7 TRBV6-2/TRBV6-3 CASSYVAYEQYF TGTGCCAGCAGTTATGTAGCCTACGAGCAGTACTTC
few NA TRBJ1-2 TRBV10-3 CAISVGGVFDGYTF TGTGCCATCAGTGTAGGTGGTGTCTTCGATGGCTACACCTTC
many NA TRBJ2-5 TRBV11-3 CASSLGGRLQETQYF TGTGCCAGCAGCTTAGGGGGCAGGCTCCAAGAGACCCAGTACTTC
few NA TRBJ1-6 TRBV12-3/TRBV12-4 CASSPGRRIYNSPLHF TGTGCCAGCAGTCCGGGACGGAGAATTTATAATTCACCCCTCCACTTT
many NA TRBJ2-7 TRBV28 CASSLVRGEQYF TGTGCCAGCAGTTTAGTTCGAGGCGAGCAGTACTTC
few TRBD2 TRBJ2-7 TRBV12-3/TRBV12-4 CASSFGTSVYEQYF TGTGCCAGCAGTTTTGGGACTAGCGTCTACGAGCAGTACTTC
many NA TRBJ1-5 TRBV6-1 CASVTGNQPQHF TGTGCCAGCGTCACAGGGAATCAGCCCCAGCATTTT
NA TRBD2 TRBJ2-5 TRBV20-1 CSAKGLAGETQYF TGCAGTGCAAAAGGACTAGCGGGAGAGACCCAGTACTTC
few NA TRBJ1-2 TRBV6-1 CASTSQEVVNYGYTF TGTGCCAGCACCTCCCAAGAGGTAGTTAACTATGGCTACACCTTC
many NA TRBJ2-2 TRBV6-2/TRBV6-3 CASLQGSGELFF TGTGCCAGCTTGCAAGGGTCCGGGGAGCTGTTTTTT
few NA TRBJ2-5 TRBV5-1 CASSSGTSGLTQYF TGCGCCAGCAGCTCCGGGACATCGGGTCTGACCCAGTACTTC
many TRBD1 TRBJ1-2 TRBV7-9 CASSLGEGAAYGYTF TGTGCCAGCAGCTTAGGGGAGGGGGCGGCCTATGGCTACACCTTC
many TRBD1 TRBJ2-7 TRBV28 CASSPPGQGFSEQYF TGTGCCAGCAGTCCGCCGGGACAGGGTTTCTCCGAGCAGTACTTC
many TRBD1 TRBJ2-4 TRBV6-1 CASSEVGTGGGNIQYF TGTGCCAGCAGTGAAGTTGGAACAGGGGGCGGAAACATTCAGTACTTC
many NA TRBJ1-1 TRBV28 CASSFAGNTEAFF TGTGCCAGCAGTTTTGCTGGGAACACTGAAGCTTTCTTT
many NA TRBJ1-2 TRBV4-2 CASSIDGDSLRYGYTF TGTGCCAGCAGCATAGACGGGGACTCTCTTCGCTATGGCTACACCTTC
many TRBD2 TRBJ2-5 TRBV7-6 CASSFTSGTETQYF TGTGCCAGCAGCTTTACTAGCGGGACGGAGACCCAGTACTTC
NA NA TRBJ2-3 TRBV6-1 CASSRDDTQYF TGTGCCAGCAGCAGAGACGATACGCAGTATTTT
many TRBD1 TRBJ1-3 TRBV12-3/TRBV12-4 CASGLQGTSGNTIYF TGTGCCAGCGGATTACAGGGGACGTCTGGAAACACCATATATTTT
many TRBD2 TRBJ2-2 TRBV6-1 CASSDPGLGTGELFF TGTGCCAGCAGTGATCCAGGACTAGGGACCGGGGAGCTGTTTTTT
many NA TRBJ1-2 TRBV7-2 CASSLGGAGYTF TGTGCCAGCAGCTTAGGGGGCGCCGGCTACACCTTC
many TRBD1 TRBJ1-2 TRBV12-3/TRBV12-4 CASSFIAGGNYGYTF TGTGCCAGCAGTTTTATCGCAGGGGGCAACTATGGCTACACCTTC
many NA TRBJ1-1 TRBV12-3/TRBV12-4 CASSLKQGHTEAFF TGTGCCAGCAGTTTAAAACAGGGTCACACTGAAGCTTTCTTT